This TCR beta chain was identified during a study of blood T cell repertoires in COVID-19. Overall study context: The United States, Italy and Spain provided the acute and convalescent COVID-19 samples. The cDNA or gDNA used as material had been derived from T cells, B-cell-depleted T cells, or PBMCs.

How the authors handled the data: Quantification of nucleated cells was approximated via reference gene primer amplification. Assay used: immunoSEQ multiplex PCR; TCRdb lists only in-frame clones, some missing. That table is the source of V, J and clone size, and D and trimming were worked out from the DNA. This repertoire shows some 150,000 clones, around nine tenths found once; its top ten account for roughly 3.5%. V shed 5 bases and J 7 bases; nucleotides not matched to a gene: 11. Germline assignment: CDR1 MGHRA and CDR2 YSYEKL. CDR3 length: 15 amino acids. The TCR sequence derives from a man between 65 and 80 years old with acute or convalescent COVID-19. The J gene is TRBJ2-4, the V gene TRBV4-1; 7 bases are shared with TRBD2. The sequenced sample was peripheral blood. CDR3 coding DNA: TGCGCCAGCAGCTTGGGCCGGGGGGAGGGGAACATTCAGTACTTC. Translation: CASSLGRGEGNIQYF.